The clone carrying this TCR beta chain appeared a single time. This specimen comes from a study of technical replicates of blood from a few donors. Produced via immunoSEQ multiplex PCR; TCRdb's table is partial and in-frame only. This sample has more than 65,000 clones; about 97% occur once, and the top ten carry around 0.29%. This CDR3 region has 14 residues. The germline gives CDR1 MNHNY, CDR2 SVGAGI (reference sequence). The V end was cut by 8 bases, the J end by 1 base, with 14 bases between. This TCR derives from a human donor in good health. The sequenced sample was T cells isolated from PBMCs. The chain is built from TRBV6-6 and TRBJ1-1; no reliable D call. The CDR3 DNA reads TGTGCCAGCTTAAGTTTCGGGTGGAACACTGAAGCTTTCTTT. Translating gives CASLSFGWNTEAFF.